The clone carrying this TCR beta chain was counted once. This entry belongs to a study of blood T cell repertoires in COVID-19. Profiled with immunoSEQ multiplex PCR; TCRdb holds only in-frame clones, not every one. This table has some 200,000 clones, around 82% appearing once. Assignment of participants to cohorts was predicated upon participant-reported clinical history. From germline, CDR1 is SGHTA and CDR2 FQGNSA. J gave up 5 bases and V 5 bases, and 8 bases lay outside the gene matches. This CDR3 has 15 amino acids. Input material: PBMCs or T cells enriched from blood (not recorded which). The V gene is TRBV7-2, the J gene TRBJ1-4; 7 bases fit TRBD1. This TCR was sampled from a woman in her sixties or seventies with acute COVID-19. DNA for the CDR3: TGTGCCAGCAGCGCCTGGACAGGATCAAATGAAAAACTGTTTTTT. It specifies CASSAWTGSNEKLFF.